This entry is about one T cell receptor beta chain. The data stem from a study of blood T cell repertoires in COVID-19. The overall study: Donors in the United States, Italy and Spain gave samples during acute or convalescent COVID-19. PBMCs, B-cell-depleted T cells, or T cells were the source of the cDNA or gDNA that made up the material.

The CDR3 has 14 residues. The V and J ends lost 0 bases and 8 bases, in that order; junction bases with no gene match: 6. Germline CDR1 reads MGHRA; CDR2 reads YSYEKL. Study processing details: Cell counts per sample came from amplifying reference gene primers. The assay was immunoSEQ multiplex PCR, and TCRdb's table has in-frame clones only and misses some. That table supplies the V and J calls and clone size; D and trimming were determined from the DNA. The sample lists 30,000 to 40,000 clones; nearly 90% were seen once. Sequenced input: peripheral blood. The origin of this receptor is a man in his 60s with active or convalescent COVID-19. The chain joins TRBV4-1 to TRBJ1-1; TRBD1 matches at 7 bases. The CDR3 nucleotides are TGCGCCAGCAGCCAAGATTCCCCGGGACAGGAAGCTTTCTTT. It specifies CASSQDSPGQEAFF.